This T cell receptor (beta chain) came from a study of response to subunit inactivated influenza vaccine listed by TCRdb under 2018. Looking at the study overall: To follow how T cells responded to a trivalent subunit inactivated influenza vaccine, the researchers relied on deep quantitative profiling of the T cell receptor repertoire.

Receptor libraries were prepared by RT-PCR. This sample was sequenced with an Illumina HiSeq 2500. TCRdb reanalyzed the raw reads on its own, using fastp at Q25 for trimming and MiXCR for clone calling, and kept in-frame beta chains. Entries are consolidated by CDR3 protein sequence, retaining the most common genes and DNA. In all, the sample holds 500,000 to 550,000 distinct CDR3 sequences, and roughly 7.9% of those were seen once. The ten most abundant clones make up around 13% of the sample. The paper as a whole reports these results and caveats: According to the authors, only a limited number of new T cells may be recruited by each seasonal influenza vaccination.

Per the germline V gene (reference sequence), SSHAT is the CDR1 and FNYEAQ is the CDR2. The CDR3, cysteine through phenylalanine, is 13 amino acids long. Only the CDR3 DNA is retained, 39 bases long and in frame from the first base. V and J are truncated by 5 bases and 3 bases respectively, leaving an intervening sequence of 10 bases. This clonotype has at least ten counts. Its antigen is not yet known. No quality values exist for individual bases; no much larger clone is one base distant. The material sequenced was PBMCs from blood, taken about 24 months after vaccination. The sequence is built from TRBV7-7 and TRBJ2-5; confidence is insufficient to name the D gene. This receptor was taken from a man between 50 and 75 years old who received an inactivated influenza vaccine. Donor details come from another sample of the same person, matched by shared clones. The CDR3 has the sequence CASSVSGKETQYF. The base sequence is TGTGCCAGCAGCGTCAGTGGGAAAGAGACCCAGTACTTC.